A selection of T cell receptor beta chains follows, all from one sample in a study of shared clonotypes between healthy human individuals. Using immunoSEQ multiplex PCR, the repertoire was profiled, and TCRdb retains in-frame clones only, with some absent. Of about 2 million clones in the sample, approximately 94% were seen once. Sequenced: naive CD8+ T cells sorted from blood. The receptors shown here come from a man aged 18 to 29 in good health. CDR3s include the opening cysteine and the closing phenylalanine or tryptophan. The order of the fields is CDR3 protein, V gene.

cdr3_aa: CASSEAWTVYNSPLHF
v_call: TRBV6-1

cdr3_aa: CASSQGLGGSSTGELFF
v_call: TRBV4-1

cdr3_aa: CASTHPAGGTETQYF
v_call: TRBV6-1

cdr3_aa: CASSVGTAYEQYF
v_call: TRBV5-1

cdr3_aa: CASSHPYPAYEQYF
v_call: TRBV28

cdr3_aa: CASSHRISTLEKLFF
v_call: TRBV6-5

cdr3_aa: CASSVSSGNEQFF
v_call: TRBV9

cdr3_aa: CASRGEGGETQYF
v_call: TRBV10-2

cdr3_aa: CASSAPGQGFHEQYF
v_call: TRBV11-2

cdr3_aa: CASTRKTSGLSYNEQFF
v_call: TRBV4-1

cdr3_aa: CASSFTENYGYTF
v_call: TRBV7-2

cdr3_aa: CASSDGRPDTQYF
v_call: TRBV10-1

cdr3_aa: CASSLVTGSDTQYF
v_call: TRBV5-4

cdr3_aa: CASSATGTGLEQYF
v_call: TRBV28

cdr3_aa: CASSLGPQGNSPLHF
v_call: TRBV11-2

cdr3_aa: CASSPPSRATEAFF
v_call: TRBV18

cdr3_aa: CASISGNGYTF
v_call: TRBV6-1

cdr3_aa: CASSFDVPQYF
v_call: TRBV11-2

cdr3_aa: CASSIDREGAWSETQYF
v_call: TRBV19

cdr3_aa: CASSSPGASYEQYF
v_call: TRBV28

cdr3_aa: CAWSGAAAPNEQFF
v_call: TRBV30

cdr3_aa: CASSPQGASYNEQFF
v_call: TRBV6-5

cdr3_aa: CASSRDRDYEQYF
v_call: TRBV7-2

cdr3_aa: CASSRLVEGWRGSSRRRYF
v_call: TRBV23-1

cdr3_aa: CASSYTSGALEQYF
v_call: TRBV5-1

cdr3_aa: CASSLGAPLGTDTQYF
v_call: TRBV27

cdr3_aa: CASSYGGSGDEQYF
v_call: TRBV6-5

cdr3_aa: CASSFMGAQGYTF
v_call: TRBV5-4

cdr3_aa: CATEDRVATSGNTIYF
v_call: TRBV19